The present TCR beta chain was sequenced within a study of blood T cell repertoires in COVID-19. Study summary: COVID-19 samples, acute and convalescent, were from the United States, Italy and Spain.

Participant age was roughly 18 to 90 years, and participants resided in roughly 25 US areas. Self-reported history from a screening survey and questionnaire set each donor's cohort. TCRdb's table, derived via immunoSEQ multiplex PCR, lists solely in-frame clones and lacks some. This sample has around 130,000 clones, with roughly 84% found just once. The trim removed 4 bases at V and 0 bases at J, leaving 4 bases unmatched. CDR3 length: 15 amino acids. CDR1 and CDR2 from the germline V gene are SGHRS and YFSETQ. The rearrangement links TRBV5-1 to TRBJ1-5; TRBD1 agrees at 7 bases. This clonotype originated in a woman aged 25 to 39 who had recovered from COVID-19. Sequenced input: PBMCs or T cells enriched from blood (not recorded which). The CDR3 loop is CASSRTGLSNQPQHF. CDR3 in DNA: TGCGCCAGCAGCCGGACAGGACTTAGCAATCAGCCCCAGCATTTT. Together with reference TRBV5-1 and TRBJ1-5, the CDR3 gives the full variable domain: KAGVTQTPRYLIKTRGQQVTLSCSPISGHRSVSWYQQTPGQGLQFLFEYFSETQRNKGNFPGRFSGRQFSNSRSEMNVSTLELGDSALYLCASSRTGLSNQPQHFGDGTRLSIL.